This T cell receptor beta chain was sequenced in a study of siplizumab effects on memory and regulatory T cells. V was trimmed by 0 bases and J by 1 base, leaving 12 bases between them. CDR3 size: 16 residues. The V gene's germline CDR1 is SEHNR and CDR2 FQNEAQ (reference sequence). Method: immunoSEQ multiplex PCR; TCRdb's copy keeps in-frame clones and lacks some. The sample holds about 91,000 clones, around 95% seen once. The chain couples TRBV7-9 to TRBJ1-1; D is ambiguous. The sequenced sample was naive CD4+ T cells sorted from blood. This receptor was taken from a human donor in good health. CDR3 residues: CASSLAVLGSNTEAFF. The CDR3 DNA sequence: TGTGCCAGCAGCTTAGCTGTTCTGGGCTCGAACACTGAAGCTTTCTTT.